These 7 T cell receptor beta chains share one sample of origin, sequenced in a study of OX40 agonist ivuxolimab in advanced cancers. The library was built by means of the immunoSEQ multiplex PCR assay. As stored in TCRdb, this immuneACCESS dataset retains in-frame rearrangements with V and J assigned. A fraction of the clones does not appear; measured against another copy, unresolved V genes explain less than half of the discrepancy, and the remainder lacks a known reason. The sample table shows 20,000 to 25,000 clones, and roughly 80% are seen once. Around a third of the sample comes from the top ten. Material: CD4+ or CD8+ T cells sorted from blood, obtained in a trial of the OX40 agonist ivuxolimab. Source of these receptors: an adult with an advanced solid tumor such as melanoma, head and neck, liver or kidney cancer.

The V gene is TRBV7-9, the J gene TRBJ1-1, with 11 bases that match TRBD1. The CDR3 contains 16 residues. The V segment lost 2 bases and the J segment 7 bases; nucleotides outside the gene matches: 9. Looked up from germline, CDR1 is SEHNR and CDR2 is FQNEAQ (reference sequence). CDR3 DNA: TGTGCCAGCAGCTTACCAAAAGGGACAGGGGGGATTGAAGCTTTCTTT. Its protein is CASSLPKGTGGIEAFF.

This clone showed up just once. The V call is TRBV19, the J call TRBJ2-7; D unclear. This CDR3 spans 15 amino acids. V was shortened by 3 bases and J by 3 bases, with 15 bases between the two germline ends. Germline V gives CDR1 LNHDA, CDR2 SQIVND (reference sequence). CDR3 sequence: CASSIVSRGGYEQYF. The CDR3 DNA reads TGTGCCAGTAGTATTGTTTCCCGAGGTGGCTACGAGCAGTACTTC. Variable domain in full (rest from reference TRBV19 and TRBJ2-7): DGGITQSPKYLFRKEGQNVTLSCEQNLNHDAMYWYRQDPGQGLRLIYYSQIVNDFQKGDIAEGYSVSREKKESFPLTVTSAQKNPTAFYLCASSIVSRGGYEQYFGPGTRLTVT.

The gene calls are TRBV4-1 and TRBJ2-5; 10 bases are shared with TRBD2. Losses at the gene ends were 6 bases for V and 4 bases for J; bases not matched to a gene: 8. From germline, CDR1 is MGHRA and CDR2 YSYEKL. The CDR3 runs to 15 residues. CDR3 in amino acids: CASSRLAGVVETQYF. CDR3 coding DNA: TGCGCCAGCAGTAGGCTAGCGGGAGTGGTAGAGACCCAGTACTTC.

The chain is built from TRBV10-3 and TRBJ2-7, with 7 bases identical to TRBD2. The CDR3 sequence is 15 residues long. The V and J ends lost 1 base and 5 bases, in that order; junction bases with no gene match: 8. The germline V gene has CDR1 ENHRY and CDR2 SYGVKD. CDR3 bases: TGTGCCATCAGTGAGTTGGGGGAGGGCCTGGACGAGCAGTACTTC. It translates to CAISELGEGLDEQYF.

In its sample, this clone was seen once. The chain employs TRBV30 and TRBJ2-7, with 7 bases aligning to TRBD2. Germline CDR1 is GTSNPN and CDR2 is SVGIG (reference sequence). V gave up 2 bases and J gave up 4 bases; unmatched junction bases: 2. The CDR3 loop spans 12 amino acids. CDR3 nucleotides: TGTGCCTGGAGTTCGCGGGGGTACGAGCAGTACTTC. Protein sequence: CAWSSRGYEQYF.

This clone came up a few times. The V gene is TRBV28, the J gene TRBJ2-7; no firm D call. The V gene's germline CDR1 is MDHEN and CDR2 SYDVKM. The CDR3 is 13 residues long. Trimming took off 2 bases at V and 2 bases at J, with 7 bases between the two ends. The CDR3 DNA sequence: TGTGCCAGCAGTTTAAGTAAGACCTACGAGCAGTACTTC. This translates into CASSLSKTYEQYF.

The rearrangement uses TRBV5-1 and TRBJ2-3, with D uncertain. CDR1 is SGHRS and CDR2 is YFSETQ in the germline V gene. The CDR3 loop spans 15 amino acids. V was pared by 2 bases and J by 0 bases, with 10 bases between. In nucleotides, the CDR3 is TGCGCCAGCAGCTTTGAGTCGGGTAGCACAGATACGCAGTATTTT. This sequence encodes CASSFESGSTDTQYF.